This T cell receptor (beta chain) was identified in a study of T-cell reconstitution after alpha-beta-depleted transplantation in children. Germline V gene lookup returns CDR1 MGHDK and CDR2 SYGVNS. Trimming at V came to 6 bases and at J to 0 bases, leaving 11 bases not matched to a gene. This CDR3 contains 18 residues. Preparation of the TCRbeta library was carried out with unique molecular identifiers. One entry per CDR3 protein, called by TCRdb with MiXCR from the PCR reads. This sample has about 610,000 distinct CDR3 sequences, with about 11% found just once. This material consisted of PBMCs from the stem cell graft donor, taken from the stem cell graft. The receptor was derived from a human donor who donated a stem cell graft to a child with acute myeloid leukemia. V gene TRBV25-1 combines with J gene TRBJ2-5; 12 nucleotides agree with TRBD2. The CDR3 DNA follows: TGTGCCAGCAGCGCTGCTCACCTAGCGGGGGGGTACCAAGAGACCCAGTACTTC. The encoded protein is CASSAAHLAGGYQETQYF.